Listed here are 9 T cell receptor beta chains from one sample, sequenced in a study of T cell repertoires in cytomegalovirus infection. TCRdb re-analysed the reads in MiXCR, keeping a single row per CDR3 protein. The data contain 250,000 to 300,000 distinct CDR3 sequences, roughly an eighth of them singletons. Sequenced material: PBMCs. These receptors were taken from a human donor in good health (CMV status not recorded). Some clones in this sample may be carry-over from other donors' samples.

This clonotype appeared many times. The V call is TRBV28, the J call TRBJ1-6; D might be TRBD1 (5 bases). Deletions cut 4 bases from V and 7 bases from J, with 14 bases between. Germline loops: CDR1 MDHEN, CDR2 SYDVKM. The CDR3 sequence is 15 residues long. Written as DNA, the CDR3 is TGTGCCAGCAGTTCACAGGCAGAAGGGAATTCACCCCTCCACTTT. Protein: CASSSQAEGNSPLHF.

The V call is TRBV5-8, the J call TRBJ2-1; D unclear. Germline-derived CDR1 and CDR2 are SGHTS and YDEGEE. Between the trimmed V and J ends, which lost 2 bases and 0 bases, there was a span of 9 bases. The CDR3 has 15 residues. The CDR3 DNA reads as TGTGCCAGCAGCTTTGGTGTGAGCTCCTACAATGAGCAGTTCTTC. It yields the protein CASSFGVSSYNEQFF.

This clonotype was observed at least ten times. The gene calls are TRBV12-5 and TRBJ2-2; D may match TRBD1 or TRBD2 (6 bases each). V was clipped by 5 bases and J by 2 bases, with 12 bases between them. The CDR3 totals 15 residues. From germline, CDR1 is LGHNT and CDR2 FRNRAP. Written as DNA, the CDR3 is TGTGCTAGTGGTGCTGGGGGGCCTAACACCGGGGAGCTGTTTTTT. It translates to CASGAGGPNTGELFF. Full variable domain (remainder filled in from reference TRBV12-5 and TRBJ2-2): DARVTQTPRHKVTEMGQEVTMRCQPILGHNTVFWYRQTMMQGLELLAYFRNRAPLDDSGMPKDRFSAEMPDATLATLKIQPSEPRDSAVYFCASGAGGPNTGELFFGEGSRLTVL.

This clonotype has more than one count but fewer than ten. V usage is TRBV5-6 and J usage is TRBJ1-2; 7 nucleotides line up with TRBD1. The CDR3 is 15 amino acids. CDR1 is SGHDT and CDR2 is YYEEEE in the germline V gene. The V gene end was trimmed by 4 bases and the J gene end by 2 bases; junction bases not matched to a gene: 8. The CDR3 loop reads CASSPATGFNYGYTF. The DNA of the CDR3 is TGTGCCAGCAGCCCAGCGACAGGGTTCAACTATGGCTACACCTTC. The variable domain in full, completed from reference TRBV5-6 and TRBJ1-2, reads DAGVTQSPTHLIKTRGQQVTLRCSPKSGHDTVSWYQQALGQGPQFIFQYYEEEERQRGNFPDRFSGHQFPNYSSELNVNALLLGDSALYLCASSPATGFNYGYTFGSGTRLTVV.

The sample holds a few counts of this clonotype. The rearrangement uses TRBV6-2 or TRBV6-3 and TRBJ1-1; the D is unclear. Trimming removed 2 bases from V and 4 bases from J, with 5 bases in between. The germline gives CDR1 MNHEY, CDR2 SVGEGT. The CDR3 loop spans 12 amino acids. CDR3 sequence (DNA): TGTGCCAGCAGTTACAGGAGCACTGAAGCTTTCTTT. Amino acid sequence: CASSYRSTEAFF.

In regard to this clonotype: At one end, the junction sequence differs from germline, possibly due to a read error. The chain is built from TRBV7-2 and TRBJ2-3; 8 bases align to TRBD2. Per germline, CDR1 SGHTA and CDR2 FQGNSA. The CDR3 runs to 14 residues. The CDR3 sequence is CASSSPGRGAGAGF. The DNA for the CDR3 is TGTGCCAGCAGCTCCCCTGGACGAGGAGCGGGGGCTGGTTTT.

This clonotype appeared many times. The chain is built from TRBV10-3 and TRBJ2-1, with 9 bases fitting TRBD2. CDR3 length: 14 amino acids. From germline, CDR1 is ENHRY and CDR2 SYGVKD. V dropped 7 bases and J dropped 5; count of bases not matched to a gene: 6. The CDR3 loop is CAINAAGGNNEQFF. CDR3 nucleotide sequence: TGTGCCATCAATGCAGCGGGAGGAAACAATGAGCAGTTCTTC.

The V gene is TRBV4-1, the J gene TRBJ2-3, with D maybe TRBD1 (6 bases). The CDR3 is made up of 16 amino acids. Germline V gene sequence: CDR1 MGHRA, CDR2 YSYEKL. Trimming removed 3 bases at V and 0 bases at J, with 13 bases between. The CDR3, as DNA: TGCGCCAGCAGCCAGGCCGGGACAACTAGCACAGATACGCAGTATTTT. The encoded protein is CASSQAGTTSTDTQYF.

A few counts support this clonotype. The rearrangement joins TRBV5-4 to TRBJ2-1, with 7 bases identical to TRBD1. The V segment lost 4 bases and the J segment 7 bases; nucleotides outside the gene matches: 14. CDR1 and CDR2 from the germline V gene are SGHNT and YYREEE (reference sequence). The CDR3 extends over 16 amino acids. CDR3 bases: TGTGCCAGCAGCAGACGAGGGACAGCCAGGGGGAATGAGCAGTTCTTC. Translation: CASSRRGTARGNEQFF. Full variable domain (missing parts from reference TRBV5-4 and TRBJ2-1): ETGVTQSPTHLIKTRGQQVTLRCSSQSGHNTVSWYQQALGQGPQFIFQYYREEENGRGNFPPRFSGLQFPNYSSELNVNALELDDSALYLCASSRRGTARGNEQFFGPGTRLTVL.